This T cell receptor (beta chain) was obtained from a study of shared T cell receptors in the human thymus. TCRdb's table, derived via immunoSEQ multiplex PCR, lists solely in-frame clones and lacks some. The table lists roughly 500,000 clones, around 78% of them singletons. The data were also submitted as part of a second study, on human thymus T cells. That source reports: What related research reported was that thymic repertoires overlapped highly among unrelated individuals.

Sequenced: thymocytes. This TCR derives from a boy in the first two years of life with a congenital heart defect.

CDR3 in DNA: TGTGCCAGCAGTTTAGTCACAGGGGGCTTGGAGACCCAGTACTTC. As protein: CASSLVTGGLETQYF. This chain links TRBV27 with TRBJ2-5; 9 bases line up with TRBD1. This CDR3 is built from 15 residues. The V segment lost 2 bases and the J segment 5 bases; nucleotides outside the gene matches: 6. The germline V gene encodes CDR1 MNHEY and CDR2 SMNVEV (reference sequence).